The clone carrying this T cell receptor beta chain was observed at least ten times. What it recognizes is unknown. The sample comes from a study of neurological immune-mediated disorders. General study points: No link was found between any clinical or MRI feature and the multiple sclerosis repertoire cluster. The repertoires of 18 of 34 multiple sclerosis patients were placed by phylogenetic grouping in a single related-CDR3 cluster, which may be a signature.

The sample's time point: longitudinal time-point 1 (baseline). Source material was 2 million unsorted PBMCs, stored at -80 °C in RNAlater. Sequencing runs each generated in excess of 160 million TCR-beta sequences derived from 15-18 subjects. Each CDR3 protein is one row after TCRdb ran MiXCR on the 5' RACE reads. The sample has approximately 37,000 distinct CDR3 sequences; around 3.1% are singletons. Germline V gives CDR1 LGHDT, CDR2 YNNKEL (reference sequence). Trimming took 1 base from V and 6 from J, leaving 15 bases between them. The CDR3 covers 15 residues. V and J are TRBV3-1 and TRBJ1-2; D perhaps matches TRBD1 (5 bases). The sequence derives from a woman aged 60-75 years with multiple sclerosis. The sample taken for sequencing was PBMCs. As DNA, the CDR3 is TGTGCCAGCAGCCAAGTGGTGGGACGGATGGATGGCTACACCTTC. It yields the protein CASSQVVGRMDGYTF.